This T cell receptor beta chain was sequenced in a study of T cell repertoires in cytomegalovirus infection. Study context: Researchers turned to recently identified HLA-C-restricted CMV epitopes as well as well-studied HLA-B-restricted ones. Public TCR beta signatures marked donors with CMV infection and the matching HLA. Whole-study results and caveats: In two of eight donors, the top clonotype was HLA-C-restricted CMV-specific. Carriers of CMV and the relevant HLA type were discriminated by public TCR beta frequency.

A word on this clonotype: Its specificity is unknown.

Germline CDR1 SQVTM, CDR2 ANQGSEA. The CDR3 extends over 12 amino acids. Between the trimmed V and J ends, which lost 3 bases and 1 base, there was a span of 6 bases. TCRdb passed the reads through MiXCR, listing each CDR3 protein once. The sample has approximately 990,000 distinct CDR3 sequences, approximately 33% seen once. This clonotype was sampled from a human donor in good health (CMV status not recorded). Some clones in this sample may be carry-over from other donors' samples. The V gene is TRBV29-1, the J gene TRBJ1-1; D unresolved. Sequencing used cultured CD8+ T cells from PBMCs, obtained from culture after CMV antigen stimulation. DNA for the CDR3: TGCAGCGTTGAGAGACAGAACACTGAAGCTTTCTTT. Its protein is CSVERQNTEAFF.